The clone carrying this T cell receptor (beta chain) was seen a few times. Its antigen is unknown. The sample carries other DNA sequences with the same CDR3. Investigators sought sequencing depths of between 1 in 200,000 and 1 in 1 million T cells. Data came from immunoSEQ multiplex PCR; TCRdb stores just in-frame clones and leaves some out. Of fewer than 400,000 clones listed, 67% are singletons. These data belong to a study of cytotoxic CD8 clonotypes in ibrutinib-treated CLL. About the research overall: Partial response was seen in approximately 24 patients and complete response in 2; after median about 68 months, about 14 stayed remitted, roughly 12 progressed. Study conclusions and caveats: Clonality went up at ibrutinib response and then declined back toward baseline at progression.

The CDR3 spans 13 residues. CDR1 is MNHEY and CDR2 is SVGAGI in the germline V gene. V dropped 0 bases and J dropped 0 bases, with 3 bases sitting between them. The sequenced sample was PBMCs, obtained after 36 months of ibrutinib treatment. The chain employs TRBV6-5 and TRBJ2-7; no definite D call. The sequence was collected from a human donor with chronic lymphocytic leukemia. The CDR3 region has the DNA TGTGCCAGCAGTTACTCCGTCTCCTACGAGCAGTACTTC. Translated: CASSYSVSYEQYF.